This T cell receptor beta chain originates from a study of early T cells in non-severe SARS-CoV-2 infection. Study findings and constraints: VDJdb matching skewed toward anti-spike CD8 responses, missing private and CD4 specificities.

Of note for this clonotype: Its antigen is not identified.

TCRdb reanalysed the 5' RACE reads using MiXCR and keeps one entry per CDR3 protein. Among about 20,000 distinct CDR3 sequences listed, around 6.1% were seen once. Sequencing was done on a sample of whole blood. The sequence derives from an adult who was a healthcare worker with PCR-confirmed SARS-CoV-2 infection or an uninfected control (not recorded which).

The CDR3 sequence: CSAVDRVGYNEQFF. DNA for the CDR3: TGCAGTGCCGTCGACAGGGTCGGATACAATGAGCAGTTCTTC. The chain employs TRBV20-1 and TRBJ2-1, with 7 nucleotides matching TRBD1. This CDR3 spans 14 amino acids. Germline V CDR1 and CDR2: DFQATT, SNEGSKA (reference sequence). The J segment lost 4 bases and the V segment lost 6 bases, leaving 9 bases of the junction unmatched.